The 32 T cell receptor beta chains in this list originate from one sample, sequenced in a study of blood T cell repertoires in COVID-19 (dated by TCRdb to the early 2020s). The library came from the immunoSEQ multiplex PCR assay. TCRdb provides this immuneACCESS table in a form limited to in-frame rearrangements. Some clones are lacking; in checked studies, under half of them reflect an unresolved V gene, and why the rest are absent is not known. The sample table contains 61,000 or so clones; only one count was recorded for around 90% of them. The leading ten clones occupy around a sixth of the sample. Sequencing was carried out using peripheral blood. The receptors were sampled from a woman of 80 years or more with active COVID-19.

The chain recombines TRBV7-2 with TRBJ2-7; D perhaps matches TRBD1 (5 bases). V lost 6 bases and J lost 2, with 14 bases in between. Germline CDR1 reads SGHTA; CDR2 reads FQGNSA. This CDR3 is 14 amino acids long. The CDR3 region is CASSRTLLTYEQYF. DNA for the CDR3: TGTGCCAGCAGTCGGACACTGCTCACCTACGAGCAGTACTTC.

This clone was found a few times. CDR3 in DNA: TGTGCCAGCAGCTTCGACAGGGGGTCTGAAAAACTGTTTTTT. As protein: CASSFDRGSEKLFF. The rearrangement joins TRBV5-4 to TRBJ1-4; 9 nucleotides line up with TRBD1. Losses at the gene ends were 2 bases for V and 7 bases for J; bases not matched to a gene: 3. The CDR3 sequence is 14 residues long. Looked up from germline, CDR1 is SGHNT and CDR2 is YYREEE (reference sequence).

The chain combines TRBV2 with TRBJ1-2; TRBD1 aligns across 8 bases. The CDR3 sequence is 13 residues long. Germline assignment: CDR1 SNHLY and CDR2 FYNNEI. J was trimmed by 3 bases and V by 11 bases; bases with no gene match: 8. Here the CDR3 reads CAGRQGIDYGYTF. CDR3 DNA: TGTGCCGGAAGACAGGGGATTGACTATGGCTACACCTTC.

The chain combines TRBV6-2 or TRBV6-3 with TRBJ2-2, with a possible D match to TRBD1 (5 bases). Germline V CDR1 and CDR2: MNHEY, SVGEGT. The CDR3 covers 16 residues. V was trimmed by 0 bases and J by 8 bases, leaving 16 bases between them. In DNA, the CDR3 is TGTGCCAGCAGTTACTCTGGCAGGGCAAGTTCTGGGGAGCTGTTTTTT. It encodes CASSYSGRASSGELFF.

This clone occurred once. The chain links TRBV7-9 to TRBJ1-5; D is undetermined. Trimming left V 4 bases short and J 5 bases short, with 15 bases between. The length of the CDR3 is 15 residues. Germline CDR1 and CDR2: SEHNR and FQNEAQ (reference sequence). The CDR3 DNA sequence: TGTGCCAGCAGCTCGGGGATTATCGGTGATCAGCCCCAGCATTTT. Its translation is CASSSGIIGDQPQHF.

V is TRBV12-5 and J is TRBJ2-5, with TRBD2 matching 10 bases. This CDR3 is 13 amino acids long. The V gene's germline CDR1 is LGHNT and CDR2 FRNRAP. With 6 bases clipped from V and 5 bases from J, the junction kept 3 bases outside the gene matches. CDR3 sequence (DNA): TGTGCTAGTGGAACTAGCGGGGCGGAGACCCAGTACTTC. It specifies CASGTSGAETQYF.

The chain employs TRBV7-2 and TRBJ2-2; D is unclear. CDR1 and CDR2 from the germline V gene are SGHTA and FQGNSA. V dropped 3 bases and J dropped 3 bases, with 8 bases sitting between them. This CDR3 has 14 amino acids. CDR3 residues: CASSFSLYTGELFF. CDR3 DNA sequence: TGTGCCAGCAGCTTTAGTCTATACACCGGGGAGCTGTTTTTT.

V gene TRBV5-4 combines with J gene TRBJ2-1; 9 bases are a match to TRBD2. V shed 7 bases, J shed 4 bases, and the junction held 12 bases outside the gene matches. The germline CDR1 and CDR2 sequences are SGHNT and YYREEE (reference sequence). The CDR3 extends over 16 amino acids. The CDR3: CASHGGGAAVYNEQFF. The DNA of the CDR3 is TGTGCCAGCCACGGCGGGGGGGCCGCAGTGTACAATGAGCAGTTCTTC.

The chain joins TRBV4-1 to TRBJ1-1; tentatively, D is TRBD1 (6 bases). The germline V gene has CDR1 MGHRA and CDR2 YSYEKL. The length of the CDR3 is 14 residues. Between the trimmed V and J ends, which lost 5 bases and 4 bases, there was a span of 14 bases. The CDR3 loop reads CASSFPGESTEAFF. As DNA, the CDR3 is TGCGCCAGCAGCTTCCCAGGGGAATCCACTGAAGCTTTCTTT.

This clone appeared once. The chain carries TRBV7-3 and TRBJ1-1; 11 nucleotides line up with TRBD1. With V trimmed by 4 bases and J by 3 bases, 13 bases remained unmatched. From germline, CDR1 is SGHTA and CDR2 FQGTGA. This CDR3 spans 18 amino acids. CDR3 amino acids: CASSSLDRGPLWDTEAFF. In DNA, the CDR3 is TGTGCCAGCAGCTCATTGGACAGGGGGCCCCTATGGGACACTGAAGCTTTCTTT.

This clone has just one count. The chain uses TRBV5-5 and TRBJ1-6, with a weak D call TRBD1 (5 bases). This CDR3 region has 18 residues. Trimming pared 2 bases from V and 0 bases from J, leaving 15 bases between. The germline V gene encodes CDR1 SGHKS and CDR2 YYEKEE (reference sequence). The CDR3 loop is CASSFLPGLSSYNSPLHF. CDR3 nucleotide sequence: TGTGCCAGCAGCTTTCTTCCAGGGCTTAGCTCCTATAATTCACCCCTCCACTTT. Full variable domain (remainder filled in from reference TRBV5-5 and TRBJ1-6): DAGVTQSPTHLIKTRGQQVTLRCSPISGHKSVSWYQQVLGQGPQFIFQYYEKEERGRGNFPDRFSARQFPNYSSELNVNALLLGDSALYLCASSFLPGLSSYNSPLHFGNGTRLTVT.

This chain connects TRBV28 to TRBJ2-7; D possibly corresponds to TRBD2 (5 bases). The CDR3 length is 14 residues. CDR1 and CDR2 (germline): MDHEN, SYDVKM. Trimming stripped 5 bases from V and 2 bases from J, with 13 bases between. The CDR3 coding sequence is TGTGCCAGCAGTGGGTACACCGGGACCTACGAGCAGTACTTC. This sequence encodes CASSGYTGTYEQYF.

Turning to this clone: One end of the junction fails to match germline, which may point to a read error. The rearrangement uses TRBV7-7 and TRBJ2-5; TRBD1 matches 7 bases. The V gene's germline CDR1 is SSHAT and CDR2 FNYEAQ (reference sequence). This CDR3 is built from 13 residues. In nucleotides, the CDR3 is TGTGCTAGCAGCTACCAGGGGGAAGAGACCCAGTACTTC. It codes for CASSYQGEETQYF.

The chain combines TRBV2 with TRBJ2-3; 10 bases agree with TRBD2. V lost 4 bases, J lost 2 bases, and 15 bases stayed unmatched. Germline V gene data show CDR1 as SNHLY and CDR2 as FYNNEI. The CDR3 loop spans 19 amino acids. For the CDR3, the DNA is TGTGCCAGCAGTGGGCCTAAGCGGGGGGGCCACCCCATCACAGATACGCAGTATTTT. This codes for CASSGPKRGGHPITDTQYF.

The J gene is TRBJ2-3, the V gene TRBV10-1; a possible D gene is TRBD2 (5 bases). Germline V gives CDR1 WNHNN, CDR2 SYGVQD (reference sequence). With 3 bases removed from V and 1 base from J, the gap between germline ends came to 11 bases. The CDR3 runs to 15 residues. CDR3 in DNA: TGCGCCAGCAGTGATACGGGGTCCTGCACAGATACGCAGTATTTT. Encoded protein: CASSDTGSCTDTQYF.

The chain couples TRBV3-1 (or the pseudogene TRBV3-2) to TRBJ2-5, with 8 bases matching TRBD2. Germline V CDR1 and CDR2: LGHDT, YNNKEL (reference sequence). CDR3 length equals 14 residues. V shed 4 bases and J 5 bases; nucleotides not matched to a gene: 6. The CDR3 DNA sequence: TGTGCCAGCAGCCCCAGACTAGCGTGGGAGACCCAGTACTTC. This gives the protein CASSPRLAWETQYF.

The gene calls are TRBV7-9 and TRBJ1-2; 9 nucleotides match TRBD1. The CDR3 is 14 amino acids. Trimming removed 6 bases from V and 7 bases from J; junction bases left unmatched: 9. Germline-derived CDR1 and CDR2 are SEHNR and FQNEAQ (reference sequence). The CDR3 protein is CASRHRDREGGYTF. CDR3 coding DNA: TGTGCCAGCAGGCACCGGGACAGGGAAGGTGGCTACACCTTC.

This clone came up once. CDR3 bases: TGTGCCAGCAGTGGCGCAGGGGGCGCTTGGGTCGATGCCTCCTACGAGCAGTACTTC. Its translation is CASSGAGGAWVDASYEQYF. The chain carries TRBV6-2 or TRBV6-3 and TRBJ2-7; 8 bases align to TRBD1. Germline assignment: CDR1 MNHEY and CDR2 SVGEGT. The CDR3 has 19 residues. V was pared by 5 bases and J by 0 bases, with 18 bases of the junction left unmatched.

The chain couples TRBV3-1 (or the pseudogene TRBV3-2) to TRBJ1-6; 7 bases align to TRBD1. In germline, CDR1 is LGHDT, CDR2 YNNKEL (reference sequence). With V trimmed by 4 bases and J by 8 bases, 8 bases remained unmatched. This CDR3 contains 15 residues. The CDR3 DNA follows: TGTGCCAGCAGCCCCGCCGGGACAGCTGATTCACCCCTCCACTTT. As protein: CASSPAGTADSPLHF.

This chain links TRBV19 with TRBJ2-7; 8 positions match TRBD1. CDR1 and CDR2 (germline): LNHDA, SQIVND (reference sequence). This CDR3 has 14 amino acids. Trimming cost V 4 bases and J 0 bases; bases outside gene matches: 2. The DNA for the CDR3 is TGTGCCAGTAGTAGGGGGACAGGCTCCTACGAGCAGTACTTC. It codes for CASSRGTGSYEQYF.

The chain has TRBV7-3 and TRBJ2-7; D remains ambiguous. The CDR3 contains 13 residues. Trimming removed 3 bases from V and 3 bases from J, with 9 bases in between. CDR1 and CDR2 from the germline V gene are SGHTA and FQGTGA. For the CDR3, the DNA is TGTGCCAGCAGCTTTCAGGCAAACTACGAGCAGTACTTC. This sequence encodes CASSFQANYEQYF.

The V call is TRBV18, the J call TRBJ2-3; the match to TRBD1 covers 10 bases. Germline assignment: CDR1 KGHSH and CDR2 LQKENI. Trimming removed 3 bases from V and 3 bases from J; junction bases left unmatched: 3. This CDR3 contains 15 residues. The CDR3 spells CASSPRQGATDTQYF. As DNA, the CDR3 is TGTGCCAGCTCACCTAGACAGGGGGCTACAGATACGCAGTATTTT.

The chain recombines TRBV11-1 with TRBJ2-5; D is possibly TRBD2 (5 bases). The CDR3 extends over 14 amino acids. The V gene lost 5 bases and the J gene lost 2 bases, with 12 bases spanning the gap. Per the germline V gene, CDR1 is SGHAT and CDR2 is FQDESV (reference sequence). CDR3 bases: TGTGCCAGCAGCACTAGACATTTTCAAGAGACCCAGTACTTC. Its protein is CASSTRHFQETQYF.

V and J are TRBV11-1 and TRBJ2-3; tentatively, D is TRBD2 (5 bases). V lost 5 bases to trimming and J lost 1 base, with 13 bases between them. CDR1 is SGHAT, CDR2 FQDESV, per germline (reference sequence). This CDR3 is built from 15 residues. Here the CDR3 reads CASSPTRVRTDTQYF. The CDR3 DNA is TGTGCCAGCAGCCCGACGCGGGTCCGCACAGATACGCAGTATTTT.

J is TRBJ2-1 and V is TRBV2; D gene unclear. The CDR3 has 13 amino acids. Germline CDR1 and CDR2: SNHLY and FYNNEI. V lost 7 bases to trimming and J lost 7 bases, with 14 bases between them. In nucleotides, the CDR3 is TGTGCCAGCAAGAGGTACCCCTTTAATGAGCAGTTCTTC. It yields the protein CASKRYPFNEQFF.

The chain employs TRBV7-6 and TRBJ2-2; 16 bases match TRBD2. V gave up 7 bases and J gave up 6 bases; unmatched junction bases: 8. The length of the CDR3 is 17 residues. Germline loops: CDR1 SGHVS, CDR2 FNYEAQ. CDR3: CASTPRGTSGGAGELFF. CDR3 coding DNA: TGTGCCAGCACCCCCCGCGGGACTAGCGGGGGGGCCGGGGAGCTGTTTTTT.

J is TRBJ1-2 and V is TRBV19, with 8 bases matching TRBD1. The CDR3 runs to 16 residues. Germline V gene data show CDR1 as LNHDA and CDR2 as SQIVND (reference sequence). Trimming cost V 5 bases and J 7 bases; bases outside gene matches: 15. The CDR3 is CASSSTGTGTYRGYTF. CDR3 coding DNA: TGTGCCAGTAGTTCAACCGGGACAGGAACTTATCGTGGCTACACCTTC.

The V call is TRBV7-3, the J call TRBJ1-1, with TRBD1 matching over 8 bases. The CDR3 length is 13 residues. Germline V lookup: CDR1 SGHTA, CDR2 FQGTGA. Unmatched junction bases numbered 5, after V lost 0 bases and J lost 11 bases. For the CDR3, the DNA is TGTGCCAGCAGCTTAACGTCAGGGGGCGAGGCTTTCTTT. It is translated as CASSLTSGGEAFF.

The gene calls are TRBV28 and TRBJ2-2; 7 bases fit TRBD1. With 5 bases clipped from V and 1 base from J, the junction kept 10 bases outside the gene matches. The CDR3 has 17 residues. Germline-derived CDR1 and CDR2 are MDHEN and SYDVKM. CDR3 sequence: CASSPPGQKGNTGELFF. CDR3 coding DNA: TGTGCCAGCAGTCCCCCGGGACAGAAGGGGAACACCGGGGAGCTGTTTTTT.

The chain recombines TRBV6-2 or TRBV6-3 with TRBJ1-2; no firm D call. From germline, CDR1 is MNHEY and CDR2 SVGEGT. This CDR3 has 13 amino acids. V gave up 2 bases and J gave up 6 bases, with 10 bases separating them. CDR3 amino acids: CASSYGPPDGYTF. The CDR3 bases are TGTGCCAGCAGTTACGGTCCACCGGATGGCTACACCTTC.

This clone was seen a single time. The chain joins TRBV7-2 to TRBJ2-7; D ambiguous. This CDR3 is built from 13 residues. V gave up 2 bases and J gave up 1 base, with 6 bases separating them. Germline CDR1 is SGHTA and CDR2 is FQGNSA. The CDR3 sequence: CASSLYLSYEQYF. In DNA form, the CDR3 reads TGTGCCAGCAGCTTATATCTATCCTACGAGCAGTACTTC.

This CDR3 reads CASSQEGGSGNTIYF. CDR3 in DNA: TGCGCCAGCAGCCAAGAAGGGGGTTCTGGAAACACCATATATTTT. The V and J genes are TRBV4-3 and TRBJ1-3; possible D gene TRBD1, 6 bases. The germline V and J ends were trimmed by 0 bases and 1 base, with 7 bases remaining between them. Germline CDR1 LGHNA, CDR2 YSLEER. The CDR3 runs 15 residues.